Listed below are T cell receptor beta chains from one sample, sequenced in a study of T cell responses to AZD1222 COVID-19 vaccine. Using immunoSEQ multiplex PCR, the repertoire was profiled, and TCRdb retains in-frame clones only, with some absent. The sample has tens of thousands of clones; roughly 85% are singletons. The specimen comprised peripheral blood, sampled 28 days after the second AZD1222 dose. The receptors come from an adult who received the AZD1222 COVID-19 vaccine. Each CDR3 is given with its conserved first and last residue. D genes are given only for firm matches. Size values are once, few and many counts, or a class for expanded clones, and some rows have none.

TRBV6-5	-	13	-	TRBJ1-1	CASSYDSGTEAFF	TGTGCCAGCAGTTATGACTCGGGCACTGAAGCTTTCTTT
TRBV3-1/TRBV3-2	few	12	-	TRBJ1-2	CASSQQGYGYTF	TGTGCCAGCAGCCAACAGGGTTATGGCTACACCTTC
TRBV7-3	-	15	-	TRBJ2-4	CASSPYGGLENIQYF	TGTGCCAGCAGCCCATATGGGGGGTTGGAAAACATTCAGTACTTC
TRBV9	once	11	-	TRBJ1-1	CASSILSEAFF	TGTGCCAGCAGCATACTTAGTGAAGCTTTCTTT
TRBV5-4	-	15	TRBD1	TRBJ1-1	CASSLRGQGSTEAFF	TGTGCCAGCAGCTTGCGAGGACAGGGTTCCACTGAAGCTTTCTTT
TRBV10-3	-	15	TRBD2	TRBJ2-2	CAISQLAGNTGELFF	TGTGCCATCAGCCAACTAGCGGGGAACACCGGGGAGCTGTTTTTT
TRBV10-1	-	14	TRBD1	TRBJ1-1	CASRPLRTGDPAFF	TGCGCCAGCAGACCGCTCCGGACAGGGGATCCAGCTTTCTTT
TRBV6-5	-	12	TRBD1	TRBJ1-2	CASTKGQGGYTF	TGTGCCAGCACCAAAGGACAGGGCGGCTACACCTTC
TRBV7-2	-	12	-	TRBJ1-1	CASRSWNTEAFF	TGTGCCAGCAGATCATGGAACACTGAAGCTTTCTTT
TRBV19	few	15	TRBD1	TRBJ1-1	CASGQGTRRNTEAFF	TGTGCCAGCGGACAGGGGACTCGGAGGAACACTGAAGCTTTCTTT
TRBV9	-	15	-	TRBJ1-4	CASSVGGSNKEKLFF	TGTGCCAGCAGCGTAGGGGGGAGCAATAAGGAAAAACTGTTTTTT
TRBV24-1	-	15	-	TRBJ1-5	CATSERVGSNQPQHF	TGTGCCACCAGTGAGAGGGTTGGGAGCAATCAGCCCCAGCATTTT
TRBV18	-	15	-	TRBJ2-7	CASSPPPGTSYEQYF	TGTGCCAGCTCACCGCCCCCCGGGACCAGCTACGAGCAGTACTTC
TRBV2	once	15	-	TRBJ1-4	CASTQLGGDLEKLFF	TGTGCCAGCACCCAACTGGGGGGGGATCTTGAAAAACTGTTTTTT
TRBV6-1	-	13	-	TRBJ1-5	CASRDPAGQPQHF	TGTGCCAGCAGGGACCCCGCGGGCCAGCCCCAGCATTTT
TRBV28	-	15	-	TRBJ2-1	CASYSLGLQYNEQFF	TGTGCCAGCTATTCTTTAGGGCTTCAGTACAATGAGCAGTTCTTC
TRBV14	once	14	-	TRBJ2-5	CASSQQNGLKTQYF	TGTGCCAGCAGCCAACAAAATGGATTAAAGACCCAGTACTTC
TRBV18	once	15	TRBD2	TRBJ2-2	CASSPGLGSPGELFF	TGTGCCAGCTCACCGGGACTAGGATCCCCCGGGGAGCTGTTTTTT
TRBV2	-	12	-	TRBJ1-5	CASSEAEFPQHF	TGTGCCAGCAGTGAAGCTGAGTTCCCCCAGCATTTT
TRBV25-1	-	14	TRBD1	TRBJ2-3	CASSGYRGTDTQYF	TGTGCCAGCAGTGGATACAGGGGTACAGATACGCAGTATTTT
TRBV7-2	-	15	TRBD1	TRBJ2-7	CASSLVGQGLDEQYF	TGTGCCAGCAGCTTAGTGGGACAGGGGTTGGACGAGCAGTACTTC
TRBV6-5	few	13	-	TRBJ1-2	CASSYPGKDDYTF	TGTGCCAGCAGTTACCCCGGTAAGGATGACTACACCTTC
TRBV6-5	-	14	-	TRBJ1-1	CASTPYPMNTEAFF	TGTGCCAGCACCCCCTATCCCATGAACACTGAAGCTTTCTTT
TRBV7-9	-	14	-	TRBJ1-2	CASSLGTPEHGYTF	TGTGCCAGCAGCTTGGGGACCCCGGAACATGGCTACACCTTC
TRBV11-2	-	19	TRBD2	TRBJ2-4	CASSLGILAGSLAKNIQYF	TGTGCCAGCAGCTTAGGGATCTTAGCGGGGTCCCTAGCCAAAAACATTCAGTACTTC
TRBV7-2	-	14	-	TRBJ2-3	CASSLAVVTDTQYF	TGTGCCAGCAGCTTAGCGGTCGTCACAGATACGCAGTATTTT
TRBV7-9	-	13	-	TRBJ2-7	CASSLSNSYEQYF	TGTGCCAGCAGCTTAAGCAACTCCTACGAGCAGTACTTC
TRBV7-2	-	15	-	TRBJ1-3	CASSLSSSPGNTIYF	TGTGCCAGCAGTCTCTCATCCTCGCCGGGAAACACCATATATTTT
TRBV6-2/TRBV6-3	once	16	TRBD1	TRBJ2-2	CASSPGTVIYTGELFF	TGTGCCAGCAGTCCCGGGACAGTAATTTACACCGGGGAGCTGTTTTTT
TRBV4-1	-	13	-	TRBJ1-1	CASSGRMGTEAFF	TGCGCCAGCAGCGGGCGCATGGGGACTGAAGCTTTCTTT
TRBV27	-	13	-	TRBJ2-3	CASRPRPTDTQYF	TGTGCCAGCAGGCCGCGACCCACAGATACGCAGTATTTT